This T cell receptor beta chain emerged from a study of blood T cell repertoires in COVID-19. Measured with immunoSEQ multiplex PCR; TCRdb has only the in-frame clones, and not every one. Here the sample spans more than 140,000 clones, 65% to 90% being singletons. Germline V gene lookup returns CDR1 SGHTA and CDR2 FQGNSA. The CDR3 has 15 residues. The V end was cut by 5 bases, the J end by 4 bases, with 15 bases between. This chain links TRBV7-2 with TRBJ1-3, with D unresolved. This sequence was found in a woman aged 45-65 years in a cohort sampled during active or convalescent COVID-19. Sample: peripheral blood. CDR3 sequence: CASSTGLLTGNTIYF. CDR3 in DNA: TGTGCCAGCAGCACCGGACTACTAACGGGAAACACCATATATTTT.